These 19 T cell receptor beta chains share one sample of origin, sequenced in a study of blood T cell repertoires in COVID-19 (dated by TCRdb to 2020 to 2021). The library was generated by the immunoSEQ multiplex PCR assay. Sourced from immuneACCESS, this table was stored by TCRdb with only in-frame sequences that have V and J called. A share of the clones is absent; for the studies checked, an unresolved V gene accounts for under half, and the remainder has no known explanation. For this sample there are 200,000 to 250,000 clones; 65% to 90% appear just once. About 4.8% of the sample belongs to the ten largest clones. Source material: peripheral blood. Receptors were obtained from a woman in her 70s with acute or convalescent COVID-19.

This rearrangement joins TRBV4-2 to TRBJ1-2, with D unresolved. The germline CDR1 and CDR2 sequences are LGHNA and YNFKEQ. The CDR3 consists of 12 residues. Trimming took 5 bases from V and 4 from J, leaving 8 bases between them. The CDR3 protein is CASSSNSYGYTF. CDR3 DNA sequence: TGTGCCAGCAGCTCCAACAGCTATGGCTACACCTTC.

The V and J genes are TRBV10-3 and TRBJ2-1; 7 nucleotides match TRBD2. The junction had 10 bases not matched to a gene; V was cut back by 0 bases and J by 5 bases. The CDR3 is 17 residues long. Germline CDR1 is ENHRY and CDR2 is SYGVKD. Here the CDR3 reads CAISESLGAGFHNEQFF. The CDR3 DNA reads as TGTGCCATCAGTGAGTCGTTGGGAGCGGGGTTCCACAATGAGCAGTTCTTC.

This chain connects TRBV2 to TRBJ2-2; D perhaps matches TRBD1 (5 bases). Looked up from germline, CDR1 is SNHLY and CDR2 is FYNNEI. The CDR3 spans 14 residues. V was clipped by 11 bases and J by 5 bases, with 18 bases between them. The CDR3 here is CAGAPDVKTGELFF. CDR3 nucleotides: TGTGCCGGGGCCCCGGACGTTAAAACCGGGGAGCTGTTTTTT. The entire variable domain, with the rest obtained from reference TRBV2 and TRBJ2-2, is as follows: EPEVTQTPSHQVTQMGQEVILRCVPISNHLYFYWYRQILGQKVEFLVSFYNNEISEKSEIFDDQFSVERPDGSNFTLKIRSTKLEDSAMYFCAGAPDVKTGELFFGEGSRLTVL.

In the case of this clone: An end of the junction differs from the germline gene, which may be a read error. The genes are TRBV27 and TRBJ1-5; 10 positions match TRBD1. Per the germline V gene, CDR1 is MNHEY and CDR2 is SMNVEV (reference sequence). The CDR3 has 14 amino acids. CDR3 coding DNA: TGTGCCAGCAGCCTAGGGACAGGGGATCAACCCCAGCATTTT. Translation: CASSLGTGDQPQHF.

The genes are TRBV7-2 and TRBJ1-1; the D gene is possibly TRBD1 (5 bases). Trimming took off 1 base at V and 4 bases at J, with 13 bases between the two ends. The CDR3 loop spans 15 amino acids. The germline CDR1 and CDR2 sequences are SGHTA and FQGNSA. As DNA, the CDR3 is TGTGCCAGCAGCTTAGGAAGGGTGGGGGGCACTGAAGCTTTCTTT. This gives the protein CASSLGRVGGTEAFF.

J is TRBJ2-5 and V is TRBV7-2, with TRBD2 identical over 14 bases. The CDR3 loop spans 18 amino acids. V dropped 6 bases and J dropped 4; count of bases not matched to a gene: 13. Per the germline V gene, CDR1 is SGHTA and CDR2 is FQGNSA. The CDR3, as DNA: TGTGCCAGCAGACAAGGGACTAGCGGGGGTCAAGAGGGAGAGACCCAGTACTTC. The encoded protein is CASRQGTSGGQEGETQYF.

This chain joins TRBV6-5 and TRBJ1-2; D is possibly TRBD1 (5 bases). Deletions cut 4 bases from V and 8 bases from J, with 20 bases between. Germline V gene lookup returns CDR1 MNHEY and CDR2 SVGAGI. The CDR3 sequence is 15 residues long. This CDR3 is CASSWGKDTLGGYTF. CDR3 bases: TGTGCCAGCAGTTGGGGAAAGGACACCTTGGGGGGCTACACCTTC.

The chain links TRBV7-9 to TRBJ2-1; 7 nucleotides line up with TRBD1. Trimming at V came to 4 bases and at J to 5 bases, leaving 8 bases not matched to a gene. CDR3 length equals 15 residues. Looked up from germline, CDR1 is SEHNR and CDR2 is FQNEAQ (reference sequence). The CDR3 nucleotides are TGTGCCAGCAGCTCGACAGGGATGGAGAACAATGAGCAGTTCTTC. Translated, it gives CASSSTGMENNEQFF. The entire variable domain, with the rest obtained from reference TRBV7-9 and TRBJ2-1, is as follows: DTGVSQNPRHKITKRGQNVTFRCDPISEHNRLYWYRQTLGQGPEFLTYFQNEAQLEKSRLLSDRFSAERPKGSFSTLEIQRTEQGDSAMYLCASSSTGMENNEQFFGPGTRLTVL.

A few counts support this clone. This chain links TRBV19 with TRBJ1-2; D call uncertain. Germline V lookup: CDR1 LNHDA, CDR2 SQIVND (reference sequence). The CDR3 extends over 15 amino acids. Between the trimmed V and J ends, which lost 1 base and 6 bases, there was a span of 15 bases. The CDR3 DNA follows: TGTGCCAGTAGTATAGTGGGCTTAAAAGCCCATGGCTACACCTTC. This sequence encodes CASSIVGLKAHGYTF. Full variable domain (missing parts from reference TRBV19 and TRBJ1-2): DGGITQSPKYLFRKEGQNVTLSCEQNLNHDAMYWYRQDPGQGLRLIYYSQIVNDFQKGDIAEGYSVSREKKESFPLTVTSAQKNPTAFYLCASSIVGLKAHGYTFGSGTRLTVV.

The count of this clone is one. This specimen includes other DNA sequences encoding the same CDR3. This CDR3 is CASSPPTGGGEQYF. The CDR3 DNA reads as TGTGCCAGCTCACCGCCGACAGGGGGCGGCGAGCAGTACTTC. The chain couples TRBV18 to TRBJ2-7, with TRBD1 matching 10 bases. This CDR3 spans 14 amino acids. Trimming took 3 bases from V and 6 from J; bases not matched to a gene: 5. Germline V gives CDR1 KGHSH, CDR2 LQKENI.

The chain joins TRBV6-5 to TRBJ2-5; TRBD2 agrees at 7 bases. Germline V CDR1 and CDR2: MNHEY, SVGAGI. Losses at the gene ends were 2 bases for V and 2 bases for J; bases not matched to a gene: 2. The CDR3 has 14 amino acids. The CDR3 bases are TGTGCCAGCAGTTACGGGGGGGGTCAAGAGACCCAGTACTTC. This sequence encodes CASSYGGGQETQYF.

This chain links TRBV4-1 with TRBJ1-5; D is possibly TRBD1 (6 bases). The CDR3 sequence is 15 residues long. V was pared by 6 bases and J by 0 bases, with 12 bases between. CDR1 is MGHRA and CDR2 is YSYEKL in the germline V gene. The CDR3 is CASSLDRYSNQPQHF. For the CDR3, the DNA is TGCGCCAGCAGTCTCGACAGGTATAGCAATCAGCCCCAGCATTTT.

The genes are TRBV18 and TRBJ1-1; the D gene is possibly TRBD1 (6 bases). CDR3 length: 14 residues. Looked up from germline, CDR1 is KGHSH and CDR2 is LQKENI. V lost 3 bases and J 4 bases, leaving 12 bases between the germline ends. In DNA form, the CDR3 reads TGTGCCAGCTCACCCCGTCAAGGGGGCACTGAAGCTTTCTTT. It is translated as CASSPRQGGTEAFF. Drawing the rest from reference TRBV18 and TRBJ1-1, the complete variable domain is NAGVMQNPRHLVRRRGQEARLRCSPMKGHSHVYWYRQLPEEGLKFMVYLQKENIIDESGMPKERFSAEFPKEGPSILRIQQVVRGDSAAYFCASSPRQGGTEAFFGQGTRLTVV.

This sequence joins TRBV6-5 and TRBJ1-2; 8 positions match TRBD1. V dropped 6 bases and J dropped 8; count of bases not matched to a gene: 11. The CDR3 is made up of 14 amino acids. Germline V gene data show CDR1 as MNHEY and CDR2 as SVGAGI. This CDR3 reads CASSGQGRNEGYTF. For the CDR3, the DNA is TGTGCCAGCAGCGGACAGGGCAGGAATGAAGGCTACACCTTC.

CDR3 coding DNA: TGTGCCAGCAGCGGGCAACAAGAGACCCAGTACTTC. The encoded protein is CASSGQQETQYF. The chain employs TRBV7-9 and TRBJ2-5, with unresolved D. V dropped 5 bases and J dropped 2 bases, with 6 bases sitting between them. CDR3 length equals 12 residues. The germline CDR1 and CDR2 sequences are SEHNR and FQNEAQ (reference sequence).

In its sample, this clone was seen once. This chain joins TRBV30 and TRBJ1-1; no firm D call. V was cut by 2 bases and J by 4 bases, with 11 bases left in between. The CDR3 is 13 amino acids. Per germline, CDR1 GTSNPN and CDR2 SVGIG (reference sequence). The CDR3 loop is CAWSLFEVTEAFF. The DNA for the CDR3 is TGTGCCTGGAGTCTTTTCGAGGTCACTGAAGCTTTCTTT.

The chain couples TRBV20-1 to TRBJ1-1; tentatively, D is TRBD1 (5 bases). This CDR3 comprises 11 residues. Per germline, CDR1 DFQATT and CDR2 SNEGSKA (reference sequence). V lost 3 bases, J lost 10 bases, and 12 bases lay in between. Written as DNA, the CDR3 is TGCAGTGCTAGGGACGCCGGGGGAGCTTTCTTT. Encoded protein: CSARDAGGAFF.

This chain uses TRBV7-2 with TRBJ1-2, with a weak D call TRBD1 (5 bases). The CDR3 has 15 amino acids. The germline V gene has CDR1 SGHTA and CDR2 FQGNSA. Trimming pared 3 bases from V and 2 bases from J, leaving 13 bases between. The CDR3 nucleotides are TGTGCCAGCAGCTTGTGGGGGGAGCGAAACTATGGCTACACCTTC. Its protein product is CASSLWGERNYGYTF.

This chain joins TRBV9 and TRBJ2-3, with D possibly matching TRBD2 (6 bases). V was shortened by 4 bases and J by 0 bases, with 15 bases between the two germline ends. This CDR3 comprises 16 residues. Germline V lookup: CDR1 SGDLS, CDR2 YYNGEE. CDR3 DNA sequence: TGTGCCAGCAGCCTAGAAGTACTAGCCAGCACAGATACGCAGTATTTT. Translated: CASSLEVLASTDTQYF.